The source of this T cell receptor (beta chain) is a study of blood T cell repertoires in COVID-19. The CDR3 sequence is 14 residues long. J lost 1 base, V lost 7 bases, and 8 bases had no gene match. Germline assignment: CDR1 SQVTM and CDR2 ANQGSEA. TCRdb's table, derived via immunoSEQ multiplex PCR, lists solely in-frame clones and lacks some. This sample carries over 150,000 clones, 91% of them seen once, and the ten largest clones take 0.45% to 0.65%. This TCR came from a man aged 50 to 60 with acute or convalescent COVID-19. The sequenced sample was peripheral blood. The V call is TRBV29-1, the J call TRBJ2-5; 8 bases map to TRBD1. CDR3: CSATGTGIQETQYF. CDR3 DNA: TGCAGCGCAACCGGGACAGGCATCCAAGAGACCCAGTACTTC.